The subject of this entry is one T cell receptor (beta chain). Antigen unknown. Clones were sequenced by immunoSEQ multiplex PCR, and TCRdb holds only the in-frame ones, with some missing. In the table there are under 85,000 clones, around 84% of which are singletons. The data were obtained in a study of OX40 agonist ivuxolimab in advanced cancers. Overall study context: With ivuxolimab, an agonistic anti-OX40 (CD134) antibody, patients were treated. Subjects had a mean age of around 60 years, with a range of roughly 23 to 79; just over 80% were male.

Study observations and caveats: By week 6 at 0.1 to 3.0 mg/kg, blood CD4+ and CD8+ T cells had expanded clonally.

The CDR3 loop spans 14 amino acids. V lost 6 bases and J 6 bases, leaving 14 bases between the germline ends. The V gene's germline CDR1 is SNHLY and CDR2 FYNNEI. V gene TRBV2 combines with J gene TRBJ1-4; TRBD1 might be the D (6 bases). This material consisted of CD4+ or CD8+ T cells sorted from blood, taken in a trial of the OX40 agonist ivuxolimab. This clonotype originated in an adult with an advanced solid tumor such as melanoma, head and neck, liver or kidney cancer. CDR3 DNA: TGTGCCAGCAGCCAACCACAGGGATATGAAAAACTGTTTTTT. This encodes CASSQPQGYEKLFF.